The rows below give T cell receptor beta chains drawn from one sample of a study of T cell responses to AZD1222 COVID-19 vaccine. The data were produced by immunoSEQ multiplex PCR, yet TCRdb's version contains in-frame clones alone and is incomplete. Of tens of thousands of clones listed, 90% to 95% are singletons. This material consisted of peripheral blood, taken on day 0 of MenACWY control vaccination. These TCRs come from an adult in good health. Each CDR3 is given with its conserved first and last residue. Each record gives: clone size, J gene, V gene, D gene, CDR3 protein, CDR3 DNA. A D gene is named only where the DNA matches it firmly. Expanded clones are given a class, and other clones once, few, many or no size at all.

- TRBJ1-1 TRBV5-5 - CASSLQEDTEAFF TGTGCCAGCAGCTTGCAGGAGGACACTGAAGCTTTCTTT
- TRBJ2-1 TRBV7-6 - CASSLQGGLVNEQFF TGTGCCAGCAGCTTACAGGGGGGGCTGGTCAATGAGCAGTTCTTC
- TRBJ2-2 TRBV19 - CAVRTANTGELFF TGTGCCGTAAGGACAGCAAACACCGGGGAGCTGTTTTTT
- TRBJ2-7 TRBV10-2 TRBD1 CASRQGTVLSEQYF TGCGCCAGCAGGCAAGGGACAGTTCTTTCCGAGCAGTACTTC
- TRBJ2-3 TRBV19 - CASTGTSFSTDTQYF TGTGCCAGCACCGGGACTTCCTTTTCCACAGATACGCAGTATTTT
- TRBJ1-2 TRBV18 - CASSPYAPDGYTF TGTGCCAGCTCACCCTACGCGCCGGATGGCTACACCTTC
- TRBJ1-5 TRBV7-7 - CASSLPIQPQHF TGTGCTAGCAGCTTACCTATTCAGCCCCAGCATTTT
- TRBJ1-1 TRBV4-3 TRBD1 CASSQGGQGEAFF TGCGCCAGCAGCCAAGGGGGACAGGGTGAAGCTTTCTTT
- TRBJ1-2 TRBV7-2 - CASSLAGGVDYGYTF TGTGCCAGCAGCTTAGCAGGTGGGGTTGACTATGGCTACACCTTC
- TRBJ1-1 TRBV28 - CASPEGATEAFF TGTGCCAGCCCCGAAGGGGCCACTGAAGCTTTCTTT
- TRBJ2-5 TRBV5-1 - CASSLGSPGKETQYF TGCGCCAGCAGCTTGGGATCGCCAGGGAAAGAGACCCAGTACTTC
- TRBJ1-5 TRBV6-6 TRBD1 CASSSTGGEPQHF TGTGCCAGCAGTTCGACAGGGGGGGAGCCCCAGCATTTT
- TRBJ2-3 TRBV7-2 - CASSSRDFSTDTQYF TGTGCCAGCAGCAGCCGGGACTTCAGCACAGATACGCAGTATTTT
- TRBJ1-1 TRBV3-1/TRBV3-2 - CASSRKGNTEAFF TGTGCCAGCAGCCGTAAGGGGAACACTGAAGCTTTCTTT
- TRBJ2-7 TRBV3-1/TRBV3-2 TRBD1 CASSQDKTGASYEQYF TGTGCCAGCAGCCAAGATAAAACAGGGGCCTCCTACGAGCAGTACTTC
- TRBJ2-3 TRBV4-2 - CASSPTAARADTQYF TGTGCCAGCAGTCCGACAGCGGCACGCGCAGATACGCAGTATTTT
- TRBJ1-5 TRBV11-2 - CASSLVGDSNQPQHF TGTGCCAGCAGCTTAGTAGGCGATAGCAATCAGCCCCAGCATTTT
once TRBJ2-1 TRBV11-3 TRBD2 CASSSIAGVGDNEQFF TGTGCCAGCAGCTCAATAGCGGGAGTGGGGGACAATGAGCAGTTCTTC
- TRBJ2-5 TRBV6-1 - CASSELRVETQYF TGTGCCAGCAGTGAACTAAGAGTGGAGACCCAGTACTTC
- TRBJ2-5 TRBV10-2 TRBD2 CASSRGEQETQYF TGCGCCAGCAGTCGGGGGGAACAAGAGACCCAGTACTTC
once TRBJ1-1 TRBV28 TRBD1 CASSFQGAPNTEAFF TGTGCCAGCAGTTTCCAGGGGGCACCGAACACTGAAGCTTTCTTT
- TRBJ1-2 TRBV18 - CASSEAGIYGYTF TGTGCCAGCTCGGAGGCGGGAATCTATGGCTACACCTTC
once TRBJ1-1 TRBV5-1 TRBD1 CASSSQGSGDTEAFF TGCGCCAGCAGCTCACAGGGGTCAGGGGACACTGAAGCTTTCTTT
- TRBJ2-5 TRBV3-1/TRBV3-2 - CASSLRAGPSETQYF TGTGCCAGCAGCCTTCGTGCCGGGCCCTCGGAGACCCAGTACTTC
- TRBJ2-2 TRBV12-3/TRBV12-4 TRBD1 CASSPQGAGELFF TGTGCCAGCAGTCCCCAGGGGGCCGGGGAGCTGTTTTTT
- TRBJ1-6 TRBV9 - CASSVESGNNSPLHF TGTGCCAGCAGCGTAGAGAGCGGTAATAATTCACCCCTCCACTTT
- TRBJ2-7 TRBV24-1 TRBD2 CATSDLGVAGTYEQYF TGTGCCACCAGTGATTTGGGGGTAGCGGGAACCTACGAGCAGTACTTC
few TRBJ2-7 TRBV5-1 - CASSPTPQDEQYF TGCGCCAGCAGCCCGACCCCTCAGGACGAGCAGTACTTC
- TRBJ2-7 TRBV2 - CASSRDGSYEQYF TGTGCCAGCAGTCGGGACGGCTCCTACGAGCAGTACTTC
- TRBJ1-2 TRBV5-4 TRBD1 CASSWGTGDGYTF TGTGCCAGCAGCTGGGGGACAGGGGATGGCTACACCTTC
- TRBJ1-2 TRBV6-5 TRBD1 CASSRGQNYGYTF TGTGCCAGCAGCCGGGGACAGAACTATGGCTACACCTTC
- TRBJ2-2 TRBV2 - CASSGLRVGTGELFF TGTGCCAGCAGTGGTTTACGGGTTGGCACCGGGGAGCTGTTTTTT
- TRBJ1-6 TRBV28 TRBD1 CASTSRDRDNSPLHF TGTGCCAGCACCTCCCGGGACAGGGATAATTCACCCCTCCACTTT
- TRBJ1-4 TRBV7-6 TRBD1 CASSPGQAGEKLFF TGTGCCAGCAGCCCGGGACAGGCAGGCGAAAAACTGTTTTTT
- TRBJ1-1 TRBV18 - CASSTRGDLTEAFF TGTGCCAGCTCAACCCGTGGGGATTTGACTGAAGCTTTCTTT
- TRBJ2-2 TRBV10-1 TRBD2 CASSELIAGQNTGELFF TGCGCCAGCAGTGAGCTAATAGCGGGCCAGAACACCGGGGAGCTGTTTTTT
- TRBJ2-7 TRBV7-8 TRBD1 CASSFGQGAREQYF TGTGCCAGCAGCTTCGGACAGGGGGCGAGGGAGCAGTACTTC
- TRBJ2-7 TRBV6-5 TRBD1 CASRPGQGYEQYF TGTGCCAGCAGGCCGGGACAGGGGTACGAGCAGTACTTC
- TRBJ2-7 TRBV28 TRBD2 CASRLSGGLAYEQYF TGTGCCAGCAGGTTAAGTGGAGGACTAGCCTACGAGCAGTACTTC
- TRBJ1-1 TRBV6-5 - CASSYGQGNTEAFF TGTGCCAGCAGTTACGGGCAGGGGAACACTGAAGCTTTCTTT
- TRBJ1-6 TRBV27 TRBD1 CASWTGLSPLHF TGTGCCAGCTGGACAGGTTTATCACCCCTCCACTTT
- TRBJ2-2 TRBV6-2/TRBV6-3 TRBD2 CASSFWTSGSRTGELFF TGTGCCAGCAGTTTCTGGACTAGCGGGAGTAGGACCGGGGAGCTGTTTTTT
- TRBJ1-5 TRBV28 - CASSLSGDSSYSNQPQHF TGTGCCAGCAGTTTATCGGGGGATTCTTCTTATAGCAATCAGCCCCAGCATTTT
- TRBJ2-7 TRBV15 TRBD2 CATSRDLAGGPEQYF TGTGCCACCAGCAGAGATCTGGCGGGAGGGCCCGAGCAGTACTTC
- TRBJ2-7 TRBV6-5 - CASSSAALSSSYEQYF TGTGCCAGCAGTTCGGCCGCACTAAGCAGCTCCTACGAGCAGTACTTC
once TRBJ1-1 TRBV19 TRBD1 CASGEGQGFEAFF TGTGCCAGTGGGGAGGGACAGGGCTTTGAAGCTTTCTTT
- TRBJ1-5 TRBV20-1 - CSASSSGQPQHF TGCAGTGCTAGTTCCTCTGGGCAGCCCCAGCATTTT
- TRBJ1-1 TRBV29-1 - CSALVSEAFF TGCAGCGCCCTTGTGAGTGAAGCTTTCTTT
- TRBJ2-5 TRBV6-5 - CASSPPGRTQYF TGTGCCAGCAGCCCCCCGGGACGGACCCAGTACTTC
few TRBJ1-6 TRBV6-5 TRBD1 CASSQTGDNSPLHF TGTGCCAGCAGCCAGACAGGGGATAATTCACCCCTCCACTTT
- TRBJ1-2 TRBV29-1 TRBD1 CSVGVGQDAYGYTF TGCAGCGTTGGTGTCGGACAGGACGCCTATGGCTACACCTTC
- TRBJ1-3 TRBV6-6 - CASSRGNPRTSGNTIYF TGTGCCAGCAGTCGAGGGAACCCCCGGACATCTGGAAACACCATATATTTT
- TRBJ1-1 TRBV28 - CASWVYGGTEAFF TGTGCCAGTTGGGTCTATGGCGGGACTGAAGCTTTCTTT